A selection of T cell receptor beta chains follows, all from one sample in a study of control samples from healthy donors and cancer patients. Only in-frame clones appear in the TCRdb table, and some are missing; sequencing was by immunoSEQ multiplex PCR. Of about 95,000 clones listed, 88% are singletons. The sequencing input was blood. Receptors originate from a woman aged 65 to 85 in good health. The CDR3 runs from the conserved cysteine through the conserved F or W. A D gene is named only where the DNA matches it firmly. Clone size is shown for a subset of rows, as once, few, many or a class of expanded clone.

j_gene | abundance | d_gene | v_gene | CDR3nt | CDR3aa
TRBJ2-2 | NA | NA | TRBV30 | TGTGCCTGGAGTGCGTGGGGGGAGCTGTTTTTT | CAWSAWGELFF
TRBJ2-2 | NA | TRBD1 | TRBV30 | TGTGCCTGGAGTGCGTGGGACAGTTACACCGGGGAGCTGTTTTTT | CAWSAWDSYTGELFF
TRBJ1-3 | NA | NA | TRBV4-3 | TGCGCCAGCAGCCCCTCGGGCAGGGTTGGAAACACCATATATTTT | CASSPSGRVGNTIYF
TRBJ2-2 | NA | NA | TRBV19 | TGTGCCAGTACCCCCCCACGGGACACCGGGGAGCTGTTTTTT | CASTPPRDTGELFF
TRBJ2-1 | NA | NA | TRBV29-1 | TGCAGCGTTTTCGGGACCTCCAATGAGCAGTTCTTC | CSVFGTSNEQFF
TRBJ2-3 | once | TRBD2 | TRBV5-8 | TGTGCCAGCACCCATAGCGGGAGGCCAGATACGCAGTATTTT | CASTHSGRPDTQYF
TRBJ2-2 | NA | NA | TRBV9 | TGTGCCAGCAGCGTCAGTGCGGGCAGGGAGGTCACCGGGGAGCTGTTTTTT | CASSVSAGREVTGELFF
TRBJ2-7 | NA | NA | TRBV10-3 | TGTGCCATCAGTGCTCAGGCTAGCTACGAGCAGTACTTC | CAISAQASYEQYF
TRBJ1-2 | NA | NA | TRBV12-3/TRBV12-4 | TGTGCCAGCAGTTTAACAGGGAGGGGCTACACCTTC | CASSLTGRGYTF
TRBJ2-1 | NA | TRBD2 | TRBV19 | TGTGCCAGTAGTATAGGAGGACTAGGGGATAATGAGCAGTTCTTC | CASSIGGLGDNEQFF
TRBJ1-5 | NA | NA | TRBV9 | TGTGCCAGCAGCCTCGACAGCCATAGCAATCAGCCCCAGCATTTT | CASSLDSHSNQPQHF
TRBJ2-7 | once | TRBD2 | TRBV7-2 | TGTGCCAGCAGCTCAGGGACTAGCGGAAACTACGAGCAGTACTTC | CASSSGTSGNYEQYF
TRBJ1-2 | NA | NA | TRBV9 | TGTGCCAGCAGCGTAGCTGTGGGGGGCGCAGGCGGCTACACCTTC | CASSVAVGGAGGYTF
TRBJ1-3 | NA | NA | TRBV4-3 | TGCGCCAGCAGCCAAGATCGAGGCGGGTACACCATATATTTT | CASSQDRGGYTIYF
TRBJ1-4 | NA | TRBD1 | TRBV19 | TGTGCCACCAGGGACAGGGTGAATGAAAAACTGTTTTTT | CATRDRVNEKLFF
TRBJ2-7 | NA | NA | TRBV11-2 | TGTGCCAGCAGCTTAGATCCCCTGCGGCATCAGTACTTC | CASSLDPLRHQYF
TRBJ2-7 | many | TRBD2 | TRBV7-2 | TGTGCCAGCAGCTCTGGGAGGGCCGAGCAGTACTTC | CASSSGRAEQYF
TRBJ1-6 | NA | NA | TRBV19 | TGTGCCAGTAGCCCAACAGGTTTAAATTCACCCCTCCACTTT | CASSPTGLNSPLHF
TRBJ2-1 | NA | TRBD2 | TRBV13 | TGTGCCAGCAGCGCCGGGACTAGCGGGGGGGCCTTTCACAGTTGGCAGTTCTTC | CASSAGTSGGAFHSWQFF
TRBJ1-5 | once | NA | TRBV27 | TGTGCCAGCAGTTTATACGGGACACCTAGCAATCAGCCCCAGCATTTT | CASSLYGTPSNQPQHF
TRBJ1-2 | NA | NA | TRBV6-6 | TGTGCCAGCAGTTACCGGGACTCTAACTATGGCTACACCTTC | CASSYRDSNYGYTF
TRBJ1-5 | NA | TRBD1 | TRBV9 | TGTGCCAGCAGCGTCACAGGGGGCGGACAGCCCCAGCATTTT | CASSVTGGGQPQHF
TRBJ1-3 | NA | TRBD1 | TRBV10-3 | TGTGCCATCAGATTGGGGGACAGGGCTGGAAACACCATATATTTT | CAIRLGDRAGNTIYF
TRBJ2-6 | NA | NA | TRBV19 | TGTGCCAGTAAGAGGGATGGGGCCAACGTCCTGACTTTC | CASKRDGANVLTF
TRBJ2-7 | NA | TRBD1 | TRBV5-1 | TGCGCCAGCAGCTTGGCACCCGGGGCAGGGGGCTCCTACGAGCAGTACTTC | CASSLAPGAGGSYEQYF
TRBJ1-5 | NA | NA | TRBV5-1 | TGCGCCAGCAGCGACGTGGGTGGTAGTCAGCCCCAGCATTTT | CASSDVGGSQPQHF
TRBJ1-2 | NA | NA | TRBV6-5 | TGTGCCAGCCATAATAGGGGGTTCTATGGCTACACCTTC | CASHNRGFYGYTF
TRBJ1-6 | NA | NA | TRBV19 | TGTGCCAGTAGTCCTCGTGGTCGCGCCACTTCACCCCTCCACTTT | CASSPRGRATSPLHF
TRBJ2-1 | NA | TRBD2 | TRBV7-6 | TGTGCCAGCAGCACTAGACTAGCGGACAATGAGCAGTTCTTC | CASSTRLADNEQFF
TRBJ2-2 | NA | TRBD1 | TRBV7-8 | TGTGCCAGCAGCCCCCGACAGGGGAAGAACACCGGGGAGCTGTTTTTT | CASSPRQGKNTGELFF
TRBJ2-5 | NA | NA | TRBV7-9 | TGTGCCAGCAGCTTGGCTGGAGCGTGGGAGACCCAGTACTTC | CASSLAGAWETQYF
TRBJ1-2 | NA | NA | TRBV5-6 | TGTGCCAGCAGCGTGGGGGGTCAATATGGCTACACCTTC | CASSVGGQYGYTF
TRBJ1-4 | NA | NA | TRBV3-1/TRBV3-2 | TGTGCCAGCAGCCAAGGAACCGAGGGGGAAAAACTGTTTTTT | CASSQGTEGEKLFF
TRBJ2-3 | NA | NA | TRBV7-6 | TGTGCCAGCAGCTTAAGTTCTTCGGGGCTAAGTGATACGCAGTATTTT | CASSLSSSGLSDTQYF
TRBJ2-7 | NA | TRBD2 | TRBV6-2/TRBV6-3 | TGTGCCAGCAGTTTCTTACTAGCGGGCGAGCAGTACTTC | CASSFLLAGEQYF
TRBJ2-1 | NA | TRBD2 | TRBV4-3 | TGCGCCAGCAGCCAAGACTCAGGACTAGCAGGTGAGCAGTTCTTC | CASSQDSGLAGEQFF
TRBJ2-3 | NA | NA | TRBV3-1/TRBV3-2 | TGTGCCAGCAGCCAACGGGGGAGTGATACGCAGTATTTT | CASSQRGSDTQYF
TRBJ2-5 | NA | NA | TRBV6-5 | TGTGCCAGCCAGGGGGGGGGCGCGAAGAGAGAGACCCAGTACTTC | CASQGGGAKRETQYF
TRBJ1-3 | NA | NA | TRBV6-2/TRBV6-3 | TGTGCCAGCAGTTACGGGATTTACTCTGGAAACACCATATATTTT | CASSYGIYSGNTIYF
TRBJ1-4 | NA | NA | TRBV3-1/TRBV3-2 | TGTGCCAGCAGCCAAGAGGAAGGCGGGCTGAGGAATGAAAAACTGTTTTTT | CASSQEEGGLRNEKLFF
TRBJ1-3 | NA | NA | TRBV2 | TGTGCCAGTACTGGGACGGCAAACACCATATATTTT | CASTGTANTIYF
TRBJ1-1 | NA | TRBD1 | TRBV19 | TGTGCCAGTAGTGTCGGACAGGGGGCAGAAGCTTTCTTT | CASSVGQGAEAFF
TRBJ1-5 | NA | NA | TRBV5-1 | TGCGCCAGCAGCTTTTCGGGAGATCAGCCCCAGCATTTT | CASSFSGDQPQHF
TRBJ2-1 | NA | NA | TRBV6-1 | TGTGCCAGCAGTGAAGTGACAGGCGTTAGCTCCTACAATGAGCAGTTCTTC | CASSEVTGVSSYNEQFF
TRBJ1-4 | once | TRBD1 | TRBV19 | TGTGCCAGTAGCCCCGGGACAGGGGACGAAAAACTGTTTTTT | CASSPGTGDEKLFF